This T cell receptor (beta chain) was recovered during a study of cytomegalovirus exposure and HLA in healthy donors. With 60 Vbeta and 13 Jbeta primers, the PCR was carried out. TCRdb keeps only in-frame clones here, not all; method: immunoSEQ multiplex PCR. The sample has 60,000 to 70,000 clones; around 76% are singletons. Regarding this clone: Its antigen is as yet unknown.

Regarding the study as a whole: At a 0.05 false discovery rate, a later analysis found around 17,000 TCR beta sequences to be associated with HLA alleles.

Looked up from germline, CDR1 is SGHDT and CDR2 is YYEEEE. The CDR3 is made up of 14 amino acids. Between the trimmed V and J ends, which lost 1 base and 3 bases, there was a span of 11 bases. The specimen sequenced was PBMCs. This rearrangement joins TRBV5-6 to TRBJ2-7; D might be TRBD1 (6 bases). This TCR derives from a man aged 45-60 years in good health and CMV-seronegative. CDR3: CASSLNRASYEQYF. CDR3 in DNA: TGTGCCAGCAGCTTGAACAGGGCAAGCTACGAGCAGTACTTC.